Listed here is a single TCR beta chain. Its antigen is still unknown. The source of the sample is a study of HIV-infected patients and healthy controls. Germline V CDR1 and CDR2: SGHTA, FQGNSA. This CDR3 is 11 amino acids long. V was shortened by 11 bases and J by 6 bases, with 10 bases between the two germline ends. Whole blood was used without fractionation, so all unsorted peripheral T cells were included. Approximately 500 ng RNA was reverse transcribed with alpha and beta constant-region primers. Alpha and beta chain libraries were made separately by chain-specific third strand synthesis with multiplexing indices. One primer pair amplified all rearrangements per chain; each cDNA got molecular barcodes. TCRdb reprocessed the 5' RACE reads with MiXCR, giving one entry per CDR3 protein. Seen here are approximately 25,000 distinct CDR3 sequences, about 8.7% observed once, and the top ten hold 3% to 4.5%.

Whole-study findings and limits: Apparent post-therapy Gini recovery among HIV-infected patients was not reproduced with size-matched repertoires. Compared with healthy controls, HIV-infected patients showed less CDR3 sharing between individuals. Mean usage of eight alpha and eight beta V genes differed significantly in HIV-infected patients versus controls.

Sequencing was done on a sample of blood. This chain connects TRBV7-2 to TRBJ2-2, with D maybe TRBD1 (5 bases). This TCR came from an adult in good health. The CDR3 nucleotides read TGTGCCGTGGGGCAAGCCGGGGAGCTGTTTTTT. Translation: CAVGQAGELFF. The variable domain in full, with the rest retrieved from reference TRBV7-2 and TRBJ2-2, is GAGVSQSPSNKVTEKGKDVELRCDPISGHTALYWYRQSLGQGLEFLIYFQGNSAPDKSGLPSDRFSAERTGGSVSTLTIQRTQQEDSAVYLCAVGQAGELFFGEGSRLTVL.